This T cell receptor beta chain was observed in a study of blood T cell repertoires in COVID-19. In the study overall: Specimens from acute and convalescent COVID-19 originated in the United States, Italy and Spain. Nucleic acid was either cDNA or gDNA, and it came from T cells, B-cell-depleted T cells, or PBMCs.

Per the authors' pipeline: Nucleated cell counts were estimated from reference gene primer amplification. Produced via immunoSEQ multiplex PCR; TCRdb's table is partial and in-frame only. V and J calls and clone size are copied from that table; D and trimming were computed from the DNA. Of some 130,000 clones listed, around 88% were seen once; the top ten hold about a tenth. The CDR3 is 17 residues long. V dropped 6 bases and J dropped 4; count of bases not matched to a gene: 17. Germline V gives CDR1 LNHDA, CDR2 SQIVND (reference sequence). The receptor was derived from a man between 50 and 59 years old with acute or convalescent COVID-19. The chain links TRBV19 to TRBJ1-2, with 7 nucleotides matching TRBD1. Specimen: peripheral blood. CDR3 loop: CASSPRRTGNGGYGYTF. The CDR3 nucleotides are TGTGCCAGTAGCCCTAGAAGGACAGGAAACGGGGGCTATGGCTACACCTTC.